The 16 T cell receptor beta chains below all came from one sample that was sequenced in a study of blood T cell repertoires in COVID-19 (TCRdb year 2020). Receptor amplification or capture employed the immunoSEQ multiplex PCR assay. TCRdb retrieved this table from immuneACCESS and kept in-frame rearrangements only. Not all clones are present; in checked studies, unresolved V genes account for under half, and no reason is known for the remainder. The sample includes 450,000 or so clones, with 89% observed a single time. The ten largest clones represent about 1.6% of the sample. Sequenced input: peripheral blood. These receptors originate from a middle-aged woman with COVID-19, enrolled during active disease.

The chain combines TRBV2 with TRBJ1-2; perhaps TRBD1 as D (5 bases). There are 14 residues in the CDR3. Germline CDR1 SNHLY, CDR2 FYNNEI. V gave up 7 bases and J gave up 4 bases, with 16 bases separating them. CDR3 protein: CASIASPGGYGYTF. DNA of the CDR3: TGTGCCAGCATTGCAAGTCCGGGGGGCTATGGCTACACCTTC.

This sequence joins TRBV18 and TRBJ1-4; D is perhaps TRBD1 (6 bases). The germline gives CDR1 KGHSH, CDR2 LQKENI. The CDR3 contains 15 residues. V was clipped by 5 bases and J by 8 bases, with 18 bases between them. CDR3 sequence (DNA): TGTGCCAGCTCAAGCAGGGGTGAGGTGAAAGAAAAACTGTTTTTT. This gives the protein CASSSRGEVKEKLFF.

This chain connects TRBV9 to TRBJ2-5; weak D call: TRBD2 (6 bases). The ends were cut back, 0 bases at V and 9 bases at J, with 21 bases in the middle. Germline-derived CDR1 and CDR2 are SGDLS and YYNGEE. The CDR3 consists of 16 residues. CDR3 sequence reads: CASSVAGGTSLAAQYF. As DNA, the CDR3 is TGTGCCAGCAGCGTAGCTGGAGGGACTTCTCTCGCGGCCCAGTACTTC.

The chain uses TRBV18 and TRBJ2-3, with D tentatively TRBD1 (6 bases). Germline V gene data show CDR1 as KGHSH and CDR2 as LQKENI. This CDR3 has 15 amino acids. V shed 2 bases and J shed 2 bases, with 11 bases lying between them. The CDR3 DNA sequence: TGTGCCAGCTCACCATACGGACAGAACACAGATACGCAGTATTTT. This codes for CASSPYGQNTDTQYF.

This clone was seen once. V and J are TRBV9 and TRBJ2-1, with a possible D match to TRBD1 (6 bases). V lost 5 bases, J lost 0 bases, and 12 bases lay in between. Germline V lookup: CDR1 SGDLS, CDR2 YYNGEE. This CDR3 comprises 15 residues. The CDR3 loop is CASSLGTFSYNEQFF. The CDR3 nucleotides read TGTGCCAGCAGTTTAGGGACATTCTCCTACAATGAGCAGTTCTTC.

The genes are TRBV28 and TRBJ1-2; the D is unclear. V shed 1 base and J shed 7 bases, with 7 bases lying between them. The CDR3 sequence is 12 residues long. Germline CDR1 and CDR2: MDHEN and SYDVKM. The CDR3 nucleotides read TGTGCCAGCAGTTTATCTCCAGGTGGCTACACCTTC. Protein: CASSLSPGGYTF.

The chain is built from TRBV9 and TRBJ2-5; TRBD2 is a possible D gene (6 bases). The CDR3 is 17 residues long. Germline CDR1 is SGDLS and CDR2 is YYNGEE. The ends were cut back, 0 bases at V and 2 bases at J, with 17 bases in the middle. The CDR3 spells CASSVDPPGGVQETQYF. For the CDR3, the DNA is TGTGCCAGCAGCGTAGATCCTCCCGGGGGAGTTCAAGAGACCCAGTACTTC.

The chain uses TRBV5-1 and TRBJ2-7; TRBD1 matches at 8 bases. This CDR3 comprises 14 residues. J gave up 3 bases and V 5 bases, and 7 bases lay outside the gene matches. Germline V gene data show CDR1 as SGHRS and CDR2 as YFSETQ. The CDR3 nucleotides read TGCGCCAGCAGGCGGGCAGGGGGCCGCTACGAGCAGTACTTC. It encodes CASRRAGGRYEQYF.

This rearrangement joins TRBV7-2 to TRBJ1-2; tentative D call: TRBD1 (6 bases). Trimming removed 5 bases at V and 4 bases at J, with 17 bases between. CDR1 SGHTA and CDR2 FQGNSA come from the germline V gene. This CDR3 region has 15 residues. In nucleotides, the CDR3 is TGTGCCAGCAGCATTAACAGGGAGATCGGCTATGGCTACACCTTC. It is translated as CASSINREIGYGYTF.

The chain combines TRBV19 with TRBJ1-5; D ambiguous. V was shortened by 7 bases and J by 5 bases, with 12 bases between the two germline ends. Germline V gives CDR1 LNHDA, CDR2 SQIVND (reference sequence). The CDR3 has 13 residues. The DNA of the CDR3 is TGTGCCAGTAAGATAGCTAATCATCAGCCCCAGCATTTT. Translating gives CASKIANHQPQHF.

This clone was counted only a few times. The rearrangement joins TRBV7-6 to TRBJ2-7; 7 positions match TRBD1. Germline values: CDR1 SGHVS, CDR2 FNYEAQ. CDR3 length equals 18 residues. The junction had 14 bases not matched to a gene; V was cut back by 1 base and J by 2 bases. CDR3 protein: CASSLGPSLGTATYEQYF. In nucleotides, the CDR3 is TGTGCCAGCAGCTTAGGTCCTTCGTTAGGGACAGCCACCTACGAGCAGTACTTC.

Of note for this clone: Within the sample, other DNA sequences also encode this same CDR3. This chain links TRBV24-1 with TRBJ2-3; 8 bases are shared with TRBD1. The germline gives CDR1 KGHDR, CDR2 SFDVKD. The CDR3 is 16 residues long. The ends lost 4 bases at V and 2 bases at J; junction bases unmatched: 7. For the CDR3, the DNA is TGTGCCACCAGTGACCCCCGGGACAGGTCCACAGATACGCAGTATTTT. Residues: CATSDPRDRSTDTQYF.

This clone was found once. CDR3 sequence (DNA): TGTGCCAGCAGCTTGATAGACAGGGGTAATGAAGGCTACACCTTC. This sequence encodes CASSLIDRGNEGYTF. This chain joins TRBV5-6 and TRBJ1-2; TRBD1 aligns across 8 bases. Germline CDR1 is SGHDT and CDR2 is YYEEEE. The length of the CDR3 is 15 residues. The trim removed 1 base at V and 8 bases at J, leaving 10 bases unmatched.

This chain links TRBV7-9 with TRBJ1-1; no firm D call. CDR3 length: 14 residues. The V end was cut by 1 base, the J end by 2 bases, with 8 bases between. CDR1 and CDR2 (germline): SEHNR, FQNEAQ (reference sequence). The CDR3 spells CASSLVAGNTEAFF. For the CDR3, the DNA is TGTGCCAGCAGCTTAGTAGCGGGCAACACTGAAGCTTTCTTT.

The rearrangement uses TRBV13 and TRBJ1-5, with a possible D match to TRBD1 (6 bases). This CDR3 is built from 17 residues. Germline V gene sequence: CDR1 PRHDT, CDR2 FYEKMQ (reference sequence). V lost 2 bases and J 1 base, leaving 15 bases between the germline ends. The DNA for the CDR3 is TGTGCCAGCAGCTTATTTGCCTGGCAGGGGAGCAATCAGCCCCAGCATTTT. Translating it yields CASSLFAWQGSNQPQHF.

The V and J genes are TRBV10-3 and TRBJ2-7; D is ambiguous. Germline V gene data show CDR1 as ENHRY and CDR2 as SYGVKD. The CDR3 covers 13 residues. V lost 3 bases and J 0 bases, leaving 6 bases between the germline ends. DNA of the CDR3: TGTGCCATCAGTGATTATAGCTCCTACGAGCAGTACTTC. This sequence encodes CAISDYSSYEQYF.